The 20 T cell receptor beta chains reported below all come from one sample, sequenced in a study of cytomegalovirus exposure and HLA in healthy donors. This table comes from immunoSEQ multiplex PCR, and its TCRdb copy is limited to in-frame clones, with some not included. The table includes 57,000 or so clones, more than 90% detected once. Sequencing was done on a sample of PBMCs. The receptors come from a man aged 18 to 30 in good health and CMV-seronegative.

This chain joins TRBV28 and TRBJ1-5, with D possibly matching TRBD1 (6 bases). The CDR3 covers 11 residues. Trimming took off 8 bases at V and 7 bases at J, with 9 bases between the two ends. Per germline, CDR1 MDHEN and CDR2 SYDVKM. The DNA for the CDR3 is TGTGCCAGCGGCAGGGGACAGCCCCAGCATTTT. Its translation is CASGRGQPQHF.

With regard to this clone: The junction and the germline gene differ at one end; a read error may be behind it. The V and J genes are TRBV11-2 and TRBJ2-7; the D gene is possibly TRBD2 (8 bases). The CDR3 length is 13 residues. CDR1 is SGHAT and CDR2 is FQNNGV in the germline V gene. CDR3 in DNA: TGTGCCAGCAGCCCGGGGGGGACAGCCGAGCTGTACTTC. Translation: CASSPGGTAELYF. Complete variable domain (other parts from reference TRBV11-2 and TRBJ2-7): EAGVAQSPRYKIIEKRQSVAFWCNPISGHATLYWYQQILGQGPKLLIQFQNNGVVDDSQLPKDRFSAERLKGVDSTLKIQPAKLEDSAVYLCASSPGGTAELYFGPGTRLTVT.

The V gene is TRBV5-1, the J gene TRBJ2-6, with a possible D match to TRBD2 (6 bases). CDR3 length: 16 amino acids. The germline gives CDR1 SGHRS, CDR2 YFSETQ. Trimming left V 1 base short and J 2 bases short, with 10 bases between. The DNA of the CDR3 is TGCGCCAGCAGCTTGTCCGGGAGTACTGGGGCCAACGTCCTGACTTTC. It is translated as CASSLSGSTGANVLTF.

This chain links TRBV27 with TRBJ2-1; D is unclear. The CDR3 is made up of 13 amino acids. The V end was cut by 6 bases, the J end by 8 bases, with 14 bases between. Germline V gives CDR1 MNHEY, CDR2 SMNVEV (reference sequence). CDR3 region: CASSHLAIHEQFF. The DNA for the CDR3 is TGTGCCAGCAGCCACCTTGCGATCCATGAGCAGTTCTTC.

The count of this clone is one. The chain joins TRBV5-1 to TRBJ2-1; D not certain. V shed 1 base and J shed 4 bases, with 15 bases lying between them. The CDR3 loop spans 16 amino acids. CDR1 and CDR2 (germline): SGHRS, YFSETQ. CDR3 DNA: TGCGCCAGCAGCTTGCGGAGCACGGCCGATTACAATGAGCAGTTCTTC. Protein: CASSLRSTADYNEQFF.

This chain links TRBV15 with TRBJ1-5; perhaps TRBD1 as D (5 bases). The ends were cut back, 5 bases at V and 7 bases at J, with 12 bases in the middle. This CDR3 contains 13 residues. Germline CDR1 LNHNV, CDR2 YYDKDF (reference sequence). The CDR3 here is CATSHLGLQPQHF. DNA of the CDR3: TGTGCCACCAGCCACCTGGGGCTCCAGCCCCAGCATTTT.

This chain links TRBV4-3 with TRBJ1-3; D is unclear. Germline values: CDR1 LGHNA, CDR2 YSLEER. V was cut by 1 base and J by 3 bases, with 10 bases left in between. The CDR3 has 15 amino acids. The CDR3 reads CASSQVGGLGNTIYF. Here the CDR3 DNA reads TGCGCCAGCAGCCAAGTGGGCGGGCTTGGAAACACCATATATTTT.

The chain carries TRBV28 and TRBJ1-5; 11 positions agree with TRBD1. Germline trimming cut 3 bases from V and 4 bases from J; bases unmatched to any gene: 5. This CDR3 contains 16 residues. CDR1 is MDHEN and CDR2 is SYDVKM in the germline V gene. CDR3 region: CASSFPGTGGNQPQHF. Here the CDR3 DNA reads TGTGCCAGCAGTTTCCCCGGGACAGGGGGAAATCAGCCCCAGCATTTT.

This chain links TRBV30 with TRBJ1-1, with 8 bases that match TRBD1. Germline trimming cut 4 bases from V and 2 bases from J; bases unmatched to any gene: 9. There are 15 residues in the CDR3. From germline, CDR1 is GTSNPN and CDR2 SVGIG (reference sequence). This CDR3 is CAWNQDRVGNTEAFF. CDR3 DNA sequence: TGTGCCTGGAACCAGGACAGGGTCGGAAACACTGAAGCTTTCTTT.

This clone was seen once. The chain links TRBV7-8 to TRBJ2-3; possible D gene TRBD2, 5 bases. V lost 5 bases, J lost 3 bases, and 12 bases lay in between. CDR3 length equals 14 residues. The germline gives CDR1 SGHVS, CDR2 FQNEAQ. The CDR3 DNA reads TGTGCCAGCAGCCTACGTCCGGGGACAGATACGCAGTATTTT. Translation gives CASSLRPGTDTQYF.

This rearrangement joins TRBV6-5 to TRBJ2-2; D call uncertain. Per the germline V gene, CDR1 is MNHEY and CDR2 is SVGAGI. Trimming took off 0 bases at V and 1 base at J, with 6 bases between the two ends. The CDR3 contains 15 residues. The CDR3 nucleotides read TGTGCCAGCAGTTACTCGACTCTGAACACCGGGGAGCTGTTTTTT. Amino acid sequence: CASSYSTLNTGELFF.

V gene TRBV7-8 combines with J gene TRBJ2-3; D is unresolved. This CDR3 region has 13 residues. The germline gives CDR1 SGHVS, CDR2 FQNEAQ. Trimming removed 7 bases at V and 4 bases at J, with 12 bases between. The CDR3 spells CASTIHRADTQYF. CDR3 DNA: TGTGCCAGCACCATACACCGTGCAGATACGCAGTATTTT.

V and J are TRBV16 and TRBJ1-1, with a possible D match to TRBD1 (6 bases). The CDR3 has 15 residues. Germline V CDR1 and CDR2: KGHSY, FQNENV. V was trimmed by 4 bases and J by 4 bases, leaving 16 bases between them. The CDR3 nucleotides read TGTGCCAGCAGCCTCGGACAGAGTCCGGGCACTGAAGCTTTCTTT. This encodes CASSLGQSPGTEAFF.

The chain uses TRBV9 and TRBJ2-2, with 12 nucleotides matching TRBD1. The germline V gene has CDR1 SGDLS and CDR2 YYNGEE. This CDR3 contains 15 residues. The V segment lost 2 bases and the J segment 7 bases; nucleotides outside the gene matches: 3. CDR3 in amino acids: CASSVGQGAVGELFF. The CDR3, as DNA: TGTGCCAGCAGCGTGGGACAGGGGGCGGTCGGGGAGCTGTTTTTT. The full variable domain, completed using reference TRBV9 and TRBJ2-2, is DSGVTQTPKHLITATGQRVTLRCSPRSGDLSVYWYQQSLDQGLQFLIQYYNGEERAKGNILERFSAQQFPDLHSELNLSSLELGDSALYFCASSVGQGAVGELFFGEGSRLTVL.

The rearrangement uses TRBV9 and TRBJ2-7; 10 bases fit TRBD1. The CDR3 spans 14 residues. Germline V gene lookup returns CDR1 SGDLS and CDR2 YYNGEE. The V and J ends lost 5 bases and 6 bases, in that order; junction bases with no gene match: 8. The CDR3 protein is CASSDDRGQGEQYF. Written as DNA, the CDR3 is TGTGCCAGCAGTGATGACAGGGGGCAAGGCGAGCAGTACTTC.

CDR3 region: CASTLGHSTNEKLFF. CDR3 coding DNA: TGCGCCAGCACGTTGGGCCACTCAACTAATGAAAAACTGTTTTTT. The chain uses TRBV5-1 and TRBJ1-4; the D is unclear. The CDR3 has 15 amino acids. V was trimmed by 6 bases and J by 0 bases, leaving 12 bases between them. Germline CDR1 and CDR2: SGHRS and YFSETQ.

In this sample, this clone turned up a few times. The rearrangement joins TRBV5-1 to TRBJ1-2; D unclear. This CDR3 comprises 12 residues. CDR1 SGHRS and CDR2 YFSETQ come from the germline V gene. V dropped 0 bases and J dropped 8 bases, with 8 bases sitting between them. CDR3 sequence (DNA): TGCGCCAGCAGCTTGGCCGGGAGGGGCTACACCTTC. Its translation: CASSLAGRGYTF.

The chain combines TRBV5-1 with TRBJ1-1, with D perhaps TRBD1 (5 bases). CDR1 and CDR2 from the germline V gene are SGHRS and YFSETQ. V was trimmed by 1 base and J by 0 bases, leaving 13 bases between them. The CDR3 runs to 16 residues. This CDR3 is CASSLWGVGLNTEAFF. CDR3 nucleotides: TGCGCCAGCAGCTTGTGGGGGGTAGGACTGAACACTGAAGCTTTCTTT.

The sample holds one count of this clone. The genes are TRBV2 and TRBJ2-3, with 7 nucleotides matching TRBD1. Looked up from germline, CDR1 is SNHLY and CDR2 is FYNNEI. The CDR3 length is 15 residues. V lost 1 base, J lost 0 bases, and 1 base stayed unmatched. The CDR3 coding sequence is TGTGCCAGCAGTGAAGAGACAGGGAGCACAGATACGCAGTATTTT. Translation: CASSEETGSTDTQYF.

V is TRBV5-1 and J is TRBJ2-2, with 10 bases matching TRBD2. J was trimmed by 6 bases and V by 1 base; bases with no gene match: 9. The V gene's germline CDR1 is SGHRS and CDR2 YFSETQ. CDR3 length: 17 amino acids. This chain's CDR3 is CASSLLGLARMSGELFF. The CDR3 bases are TGCGCCAGCAGCTTGCTGGGACTAGCGAGAATGTCCGGGGAGCTGTTTTTT.